Listed below are T cell receptor beta chains from one sample, sequenced in a study of identical twins. Via MiXCR, TCRdb re-called the 5' RACE reads, giving one row per CDR3 protein. This sample has 540,000 or so distinct CDR3 sequences, with approximately 20% found just once. This sample also belongs to another study, concerning yellow fever vaccine responses in identical twins.

The sequenced material came from CD4+ T cells sorted from blood. The origin of the receptors is a young woman in good health. CDR3s include the opening cysteine and the closing phenylalanine or tryptophan. D genes are given only for firm matches. The listing skips clone size in some rows; elsewhere it reads once, few, many or a size class.

d_call: -; v_call: TRBV5-1; j_call: TRBJ1-5; clone_size: few; cdr3_aa: CASSLDGGQPQHF; cdr3_nt: TGCGCCAGCAGCTTGGATGGGGGACAGCCCCAGCATTTT
d_call: TRBD2; v_call: TRBV10-3; j_call: TRBJ2-1; clone_size: -; cdr3_aa: CAISAESSGTEFF; cdr3_nt: TGTGCCATCAGTGCCGAGTCTAGCGGTACGGAGTTCTTC
d_call: -; v_call: TRBV3-1; j_call: TRBJ1-2; clone_size: -; cdr3_aa: CASSQTPTEGYTF; cdr3_nt: TGTGCCAGCAGCCAAACCCCGACGGAAGGCTACACCTTC
d_call: TRBD2; v_call: TRBV3-1; j_call: TRBJ2-1; clone_size: -; cdr3_aa: CASRQSSGGRNEQFF; cdr3_nt: TGTGCCAGCAGACAAAGTAGCGGGGGCCGGAATGAGCAGTTCTTC
d_call: -; v_call: TRBV7-6; j_call: TRBJ1-5; clone_size: -; cdr3_aa: CASSYRAGPNQESNQPQHF; cdr3_nt: TGTGCCAGCAGCTACAGGGCCGGCCCGAATCAAGAGAGCAATCAGCCCCAGCATTTT
d_call: TRBD2; v_call: TRBV6-1; j_call: TRBJ2-3; clone_size: -; cdr3_aa: CASRRSGGTPFSTDTQYF; cdr3_nt: TGTGCCAGCAGGAGAAGCGGGGGGACACCTTTTAGCACAGATACGCAGTATTTT
d_call: -; v_call: TRBV12-3/TRBV12-4; j_call: TRBJ2-6; clone_size: -; cdr3_aa: CASSLEGGPGANVLTF; cdr3_nt: TGTGCCAGCAGTTTAGAAGGAGGGCCAGGGGCCAACGTCCTGACTTTC
d_call: TRBD2; v_call: TRBV18; j_call: TRBJ2-3; clone_size: few; cdr3_aa: CASSPARLAGKDTQYF; cdr3_nt: TGTGCCAGCTCACCGGCGCGACTAGCGGGGAAAGATACGCAGTATTTT
d_call: -; v_call: TRBV5-1; j_call: TRBJ2-3; clone_size: few; cdr3_aa: CASSFAFPTDTQYF; cdr3_nt: TGCGCCAGCAGCTTCGCTTTTCCCACAGATACGCAGTATTTT
d_call: TRBD2; v_call: TRBV14; j_call: TRBJ2-3; clone_size: few; cdr3_aa: CASSQGGTSGTTGGQYF; cdr3_nt: TGTGCCAGCAGCCAAGGCGGGACTAGCGGGACCACAGGCGGGCAGTATTTT
d_call: -; v_call: TRBV5-1; j_call: TRBJ2-3; clone_size: few; cdr3_aa: CASSSSRTDTQYF; cdr3_nt: TGCGCCAGCAGCAGCTCCCGCACAGATACGCAGTATTTT
d_call: TRBD1; v_call: TRBV6-2/TRBV6-3; j_call: TRBJ1-5; clone_size: few; cdr3_aa: CASAGAPGQGRINQPQHF; cdr3_nt: TGTGCCAGTGCCGGCGCCCCGGGACAGGGAAGAATCAATCAGCCCCAGCATTTT
d_call: -; v_call: TRBV12-3/TRBV12-4; j_call: TRBJ2-1; clone_size: few; cdr3_aa: CASRGVGRLSDEQFF; cdr3_nt: TGTGCCAGCCGGGGTGTGGGGAGGCTTTCCGATGAGCAGTTCTTC
d_call: -; v_call: TRBV12-3/TRBV12-4; j_call: TRBJ2-3; clone_size: few; cdr3_aa: CASSFTMSDTQYF; cdr3_nt: TGTGCCAGCAGTTTCACGATGTCAGATACGCAGTATTTT
d_call: -; v_call: TRBV24-1; j_call: TRBJ2-5; clone_size: few; cdr3_aa: CATSDPDGEETQYF; cdr3_nt: TGTGCCACCAGTGACCCCGACGGAGAAGAGACCCAGTACTTC
d_call: -; v_call: TRBV15; j_call: TRBJ2-1; clone_size: -; cdr3_aa: CATSSRDPIDNEQFF; cdr3_nt: TGTGCCACCAGCAGCCGGGATCCGATCGACAATGAGCAGTTCTTC
d_call: -; v_call: TRBV4-1; j_call: TRBJ2-7; clone_size: -; cdr3_aa: CASSQDHGSKQYF; cdr3_nt: TGCGCCAGCAGCCAAGATCATGGGTCTAAGCAGTACTTC
d_call: -; v_call: TRBV24-1; j_call: TRBJ1-1; clone_size: -; cdr3_aa: CATRAGTEAFF; cdr3_nt: TGTGCCACCAGGGCGGGCACTGAAGCTTTCTTT
d_call: TRBD1; v_call: TRBV10-3; j_call: TRBJ1-5; clone_size: -; cdr3_aa: CAISEGEGAQPQHF; cdr3_nt: TGTGCCATCAGTGAAGGGGAGGGGGCTCAGCCCCAGCATTTT
d_call: TRBD2; v_call: TRBV20-1; j_call: TRBJ2-5; clone_size: few; cdr3_aa: CSARGGASGGPTAQYF; cdr3_nt: TGCAGTGCTAGAGGGGGGGCTAGCGGGGGCCCCACGGCCCAGTACTTC
d_call: TRBD2; v_call: TRBV9; j_call: TRBJ2-4; clone_size: few; cdr3_aa: CASSGSGSLAKNIQYF; cdr3_nt: TGTGCCAGCAGCGGTAGCGGGAGTCTAGCCAAAAACATTCAGTACTTC
d_call: -; v_call: TRBV7-2; j_call: TRBJ2-2; clone_size: few; cdr3_aa: CASSSGPKNTGELFF; cdr3_nt: TGTGCCAGCAGCTCAGGACCGAAAAACACCGGGGAGCTGTTTTTT
d_call: -; v_call: TRBV10-3; j_call: TRBJ2-5; clone_size: few; cdr3_aa: CAIKNGQQETQYF; cdr3_nt: TGTGCCATTAAGAATGGACAGCAAGAGACCCAGTACTTC
d_call: -; v_call: TRBV18; j_call: TRBJ1-4; clone_size: few; cdr3_aa: CASSSRATNEKLFF; cdr3_nt: TGTGCCAGCTCAAGCAGGGCAACTAATGAAAAACTGTTTTTT
d_call: -; v_call: TRBV9; j_call: TRBJ2-1; clone_size: -; cdr3_aa: CASSVGSSRINEQFF; cdr3_nt: TGTGCCAGCAGCGTCGGGTCGTCACGGATCAATGAGCAGTTCTTC
d_call: -; v_call: TRBV10-3; j_call: TRBJ2-1; clone_size: few; cdr3_aa: CAISELGSPYNEQFF; cdr3_nt: TGTGCCATCAGTGAGTTAGGATCCCCCTACAATGAGCAGTTCTTC
d_call: TRBD1; v_call: TRBV10-3; j_call: TRBJ1-5; clone_size: few; cdr3_aa: CAISADRDQPQHF; cdr3_nt: TGTGCCATCAGCGCGGACAGGGATCAGCCCCAGCATTTT
d_call: TRBD1; v_call: TRBV2; j_call: TRBJ2-7; clone_size: -; cdr3_aa: CASSVDRDEQYF; cdr3_nt: TGTGCCAGCAGTGTGGACAGGGACGAGCAGTACTTC
d_call: TRBD2; v_call: TRBV3-1; j_call: TRBJ2-1; clone_size: few; cdr3_aa: CASTRGLAGGLSSYNEQFF; cdr3_nt: TGTGCCAGCACCCGGGGACTAGCGGGAGGCCTTAGCTCCTACAATGAGCAGTTCTTC
d_call: -; v_call: TRBV10-3; j_call: TRBJ2-7; clone_size: few; cdr3_aa: CAISFRQGTYEQYF; cdr3_nt: TGTGCCATCAGTTTCCGGCAGGGAACCTACGAGCAGTACTTC
d_call: TRBD1; v_call: TRBV7-9; j_call: TRBJ2-1; clone_size: few; cdr3_aa: CASSLAADRGDEQFF; cdr3_nt: TGTGCCAGCAGCTTAGCGGCGGACAGGGGGGATGAGCAGTTCTTC
d_call: TRBD2; v_call: TRBV7-9; j_call: TRBJ2-1; clone_size: -; cdr3_aa: CASSLLASGNEQFF; cdr3_nt: TGTGCCAGCAGCTTATTGGCTAGCGGGAATGAGCAGTTCTTC
d_call: TRBD2; v_call: TRBV3-1; j_call: TRBJ2-1; clone_size: -; cdr3_aa: CASSQDGLAFNEQFF; cdr3_nt: TGTGCCAGCAGCCAAGATGGACTAGCTTTCAATGAGCAGTTCTTC
d_call: TRBD2; v_call: TRBV2; j_call: TRBJ2-1; clone_size: -; cdr3_aa: CASSFSGGTYNEQFF; cdr3_nt: TGTGCCAGCAGTTTTAGCGGGGGGACCTACAATGAGCAGTTCTTC
d_call: TRBD2; v_call: TRBV20-1; j_call: TRBJ2-1; clone_size: -; cdr3_aa: CSARKTSGTHRKYNEQFF; cdr3_nt: TGCAGTGCTAGAAAGACTAGCGGGACTCACCGCAAATACAATGAGCAGTTCTTC
d_call: TRBD2; v_call: TRBV5-1; j_call: TRBJ2-3; clone_size: -; cdr3_aa: CASRAGLAEGTDTQYF; cdr3_nt: TGCGCCAGCAGGGCGGGACTAGCGGAAGGCACAGATACGCAGTATTTT
d_call: TRBD2; v_call: TRBV27; j_call: TRBJ2-3; clone_size: -; cdr3_aa: CASSGGGDHTQYF; cdr3_nt: TGTGCCAGCAGTGGGGGGGGGGACCATACGCAGTATTTT